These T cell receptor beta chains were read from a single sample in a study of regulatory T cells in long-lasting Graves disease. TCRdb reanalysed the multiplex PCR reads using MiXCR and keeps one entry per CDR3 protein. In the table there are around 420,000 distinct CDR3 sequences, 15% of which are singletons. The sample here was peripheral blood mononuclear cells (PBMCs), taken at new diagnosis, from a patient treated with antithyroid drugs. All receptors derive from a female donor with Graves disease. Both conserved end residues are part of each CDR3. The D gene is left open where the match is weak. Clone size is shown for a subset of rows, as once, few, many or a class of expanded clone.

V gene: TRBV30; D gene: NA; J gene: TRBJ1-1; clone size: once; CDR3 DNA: TGTGCCTGGAAGGGGTACATGAACACTGAAGCTTTCTTT; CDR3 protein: CAWKGYMNTEAFF
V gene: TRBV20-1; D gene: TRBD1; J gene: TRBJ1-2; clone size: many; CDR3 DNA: TGCAGTGCTAGCCTTGTGGACAGGAACTATGGCTACACCTTC; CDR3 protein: CSASLVDRNYGYTF
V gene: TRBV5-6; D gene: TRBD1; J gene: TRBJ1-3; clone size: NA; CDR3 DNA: TGTGCCAGCAGCTTCTTTGACAGGGAGGGAAACACCATATATTTT; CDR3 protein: CASSFFDREGNTIYF
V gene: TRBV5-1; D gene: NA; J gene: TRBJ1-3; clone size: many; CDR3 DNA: TGCGCCAGCAGCTCCGGAGTCGGTTCGCACACCATATATTTT; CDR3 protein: CASSSGVGSHTIYF
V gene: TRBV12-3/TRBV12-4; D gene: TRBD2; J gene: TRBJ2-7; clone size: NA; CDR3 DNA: TGTGCCAGCAGTAGGACTAGCGGGATATCCCTATCCGAGCAGTACTTC; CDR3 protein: CASSRTSGISLSEQYF
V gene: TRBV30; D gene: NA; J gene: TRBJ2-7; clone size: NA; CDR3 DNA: TGTGCACAGGGATTTCCCTACGAGCAGTACTTC; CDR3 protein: CAQGFPYEQYF
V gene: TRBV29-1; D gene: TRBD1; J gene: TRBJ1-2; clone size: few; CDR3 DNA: TGCAGCGTCATGACAGGGGAGCACTATGGCTACACCTTC; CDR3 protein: CSVMTGEHYGYTF
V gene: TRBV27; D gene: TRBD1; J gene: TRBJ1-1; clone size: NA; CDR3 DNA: TGTACCAGCCAGAGCGCCGGGACAGGCAACACTGAAGCTCTCTTT; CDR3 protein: CTSQSAGTGNTEALF
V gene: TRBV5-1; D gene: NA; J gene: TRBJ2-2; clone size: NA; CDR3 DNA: TGCGCCAGCAGCTTAGTTCACACCGGGGAGCTGTTTTTT; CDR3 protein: CASSLVHTGELFF
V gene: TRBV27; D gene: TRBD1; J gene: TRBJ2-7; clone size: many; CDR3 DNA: TGTGCCAGCAGTTCACTGGGGACAGGGGCCTACGAGCAGTACTTC; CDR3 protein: CASSSLGTGAYEQYF
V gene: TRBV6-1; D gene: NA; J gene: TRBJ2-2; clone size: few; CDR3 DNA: TGTGCCAGGATACCTTTGAACACCGGGGAGCTGTTTTTT; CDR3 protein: CARIPLNTGELFF
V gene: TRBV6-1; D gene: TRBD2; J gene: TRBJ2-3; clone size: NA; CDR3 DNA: TGTGCCAGCAGGCAGCGGGGCGGGGTGAGCACAGATACGCAGTATTTT; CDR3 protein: CASRQRGGVSTDTQYF
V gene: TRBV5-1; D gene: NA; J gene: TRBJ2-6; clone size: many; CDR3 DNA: TGCGCCAGCAGCTTGGGCCAGGGGTCTGGGGCCAACGTCCTGACTTTC; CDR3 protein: CASSLGQGSGANVLTF
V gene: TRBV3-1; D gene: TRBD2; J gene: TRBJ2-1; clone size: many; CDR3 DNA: TGTGCCAGCAGCCACCCTCTCCGTAGCGGGGGGGCCTCGGATGAGCAGTTCTTC; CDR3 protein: CASSHPLRSGGASDEQFF
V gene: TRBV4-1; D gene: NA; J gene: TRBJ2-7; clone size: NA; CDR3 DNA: TGCGCCAGCAGCCAATCCCATTCGAACTCCTACGAGCAGTACTTC; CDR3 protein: CASSQSHSNSYEQYF
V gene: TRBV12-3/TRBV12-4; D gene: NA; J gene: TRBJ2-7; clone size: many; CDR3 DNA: TGTGCCAGCAGTAGGTTCGGACAGTTCTACGAGCAGTACTTC; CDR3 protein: CASSRFGQFYEQYF
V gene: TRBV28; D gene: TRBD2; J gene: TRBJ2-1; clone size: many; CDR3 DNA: TGTGCCAGCAGTTTAATCCGGCTAGCGGGATCCCTCTCCTACAATGAGCAGTTCTTC; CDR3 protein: CASSLIRLAGSLSYNEQFF
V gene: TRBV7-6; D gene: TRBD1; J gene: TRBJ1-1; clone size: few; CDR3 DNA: TGTGCCAGCAGCTCGACAGGGGCCACTGAAGCTTTCTTT; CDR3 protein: CASSSTGATEAFF